Sequencing of this TCR beta chain was carried out in a study of blood T cell repertoires in COVID-19. At the level of the study: Material from acute and convalescent COVID-19 was sourced from the United States, Italy and Spain.

Profiling relied on immunoSEQ multiplex PCR, and the TCRdb table lists in-frame clones only, not all of them. The data contain approximately 330,000 clones, nearly 90% of them singletons. The V and J ends lost 5 bases and 7 bases, in that order; junction bases with no gene match: 8. CDR1 and CDR2 (germline): MNHEY, SVGAGI. The CDR3 runs to 14 residues. The study recruited people aged 18 to 89 years across approximately 23 US areas. Membership in each cohort depended on participant-reported clinical history. The sample consisted of PBMCs or T cells enriched from blood (not recorded which). The origin of this receptor is a woman under 40 who had recovered from COVID-19. J is TRBJ1-2 and V is TRBV6-5; 9 bases align to TRBD1. The CDR3 region is CASSKRQGVAGYTF. CDR3 DNA: TGTGCCAGCAGTAAACGACAGGGGGTTGCTGGCTACACCTTC.